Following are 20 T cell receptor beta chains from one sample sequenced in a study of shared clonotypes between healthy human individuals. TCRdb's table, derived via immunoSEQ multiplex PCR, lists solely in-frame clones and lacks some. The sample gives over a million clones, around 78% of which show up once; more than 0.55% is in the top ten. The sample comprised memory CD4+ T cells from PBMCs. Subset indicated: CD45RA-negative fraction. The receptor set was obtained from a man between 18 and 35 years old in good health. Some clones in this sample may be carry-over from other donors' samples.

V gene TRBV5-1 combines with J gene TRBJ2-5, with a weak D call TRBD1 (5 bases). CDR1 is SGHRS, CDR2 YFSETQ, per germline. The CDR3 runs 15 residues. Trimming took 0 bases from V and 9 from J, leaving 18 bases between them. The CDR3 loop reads CASSLGLSNQGPQYF. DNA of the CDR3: TGCGCCAGCAGCTTGGGGTTGTCTAACCAGGGTCCCCAGTACTTC.

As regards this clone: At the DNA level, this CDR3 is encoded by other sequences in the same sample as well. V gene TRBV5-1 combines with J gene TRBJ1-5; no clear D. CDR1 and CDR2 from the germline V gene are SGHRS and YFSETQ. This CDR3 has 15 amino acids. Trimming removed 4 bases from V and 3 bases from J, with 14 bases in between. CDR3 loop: CASSPGAGLNQPQHF. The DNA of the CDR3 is TGCGCCAGCAGCCCGGGCGCAGGCCTCAATCAGCCCCAGCATTTT.

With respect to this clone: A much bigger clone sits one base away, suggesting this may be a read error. CDR3 sequence reads: CASSLNSYNEQFF. The CDR3 DNA is TGTGCCAGCAGCTTAAACAGCTACAATGAGCAGTTCTTC. The chain joins TRBV11-3 to TRBJ2-1; D gene uncertain. Germline CDR1 and CDR2: SGHNT and YENEEA. CDR3 length equals 13 residues. Trimming left V 2 bases short and J 3 bases short, with 5 bases between.

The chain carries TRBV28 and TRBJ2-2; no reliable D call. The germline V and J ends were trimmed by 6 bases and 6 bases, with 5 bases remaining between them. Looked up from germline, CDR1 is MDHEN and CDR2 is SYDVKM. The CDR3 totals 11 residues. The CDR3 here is CASSHPGELFF. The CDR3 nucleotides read TGTGCCAGCAGCCATCCCGGGGAGCTGTTTTTT.

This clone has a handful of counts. The CDR3 DNA reads as TGTGCCAGCAGTTTTTCTGGGGCGCAGGGCACTGAAGCTTTCTTT. Its protein product is CASSFSGAQGTEAFF. The rearrangement joins TRBV27 to TRBJ1-1; D possibly corresponds to TRBD1 (5 bases). This CDR3 comprises 15 residues. Germline V CDR1 and CDR2: MNHEY, SMNVEV (reference sequence). V was cut by 3 bases and J by 4 bases, with 15 bases left in between.

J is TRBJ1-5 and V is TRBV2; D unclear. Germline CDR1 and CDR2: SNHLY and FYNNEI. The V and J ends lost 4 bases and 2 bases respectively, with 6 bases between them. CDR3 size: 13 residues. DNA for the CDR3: TGTGCCAGCAGTGTAATAGGCAATCAGCCCCAGCATTTT. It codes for CASSVIGNQPQHF.

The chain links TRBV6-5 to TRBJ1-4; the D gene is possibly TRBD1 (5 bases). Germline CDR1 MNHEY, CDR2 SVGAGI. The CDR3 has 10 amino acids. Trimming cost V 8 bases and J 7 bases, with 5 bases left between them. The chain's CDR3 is CASQGEKLFF. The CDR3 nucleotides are TGTGCCAGCCAGGGTGAAAAACTGTTTTTT.

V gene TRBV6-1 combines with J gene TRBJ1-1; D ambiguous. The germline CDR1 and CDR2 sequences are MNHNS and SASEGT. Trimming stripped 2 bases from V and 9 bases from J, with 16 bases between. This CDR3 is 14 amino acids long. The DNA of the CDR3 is TGTGCCAGCAGTGAATCGGGAGCCGCTATTAAAGCTTTCTTT. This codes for CASSESGAAIKAFF.

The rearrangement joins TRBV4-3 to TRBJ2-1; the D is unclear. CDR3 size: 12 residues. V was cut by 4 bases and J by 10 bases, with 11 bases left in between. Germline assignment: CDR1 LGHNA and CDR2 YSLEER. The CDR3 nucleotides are TGCGCCAGCAGCCTTAACTTCCGGGAGCAGTTCTTC. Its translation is CASSLNFREQFF.

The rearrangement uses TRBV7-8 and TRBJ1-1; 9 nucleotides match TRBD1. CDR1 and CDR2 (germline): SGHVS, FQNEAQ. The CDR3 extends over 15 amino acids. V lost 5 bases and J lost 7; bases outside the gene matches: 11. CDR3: CASSTTGTGRVEAFF. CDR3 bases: TGTGCCAGCAGCACCACCGGGACAGGGCGGGTTGAAGCTTTCTTT.

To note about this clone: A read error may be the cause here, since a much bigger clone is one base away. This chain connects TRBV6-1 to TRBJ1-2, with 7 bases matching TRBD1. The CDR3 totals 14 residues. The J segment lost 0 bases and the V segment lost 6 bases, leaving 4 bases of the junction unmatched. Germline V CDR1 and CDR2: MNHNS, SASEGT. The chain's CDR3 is CASSRQGPNYGYTF. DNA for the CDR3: TGTGCCAGCAGCCGACAGGGACCTAACTATGGCTACACCTTC.

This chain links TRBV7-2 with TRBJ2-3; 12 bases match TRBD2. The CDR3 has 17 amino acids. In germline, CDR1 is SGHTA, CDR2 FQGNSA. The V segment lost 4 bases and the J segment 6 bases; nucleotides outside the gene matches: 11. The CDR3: CASSSWASGRVYDTQYF. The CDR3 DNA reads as TGTGCCAGCAGCTCATGGGCTAGCGGGAGGGTCTATGATACGCAGTATTTT.

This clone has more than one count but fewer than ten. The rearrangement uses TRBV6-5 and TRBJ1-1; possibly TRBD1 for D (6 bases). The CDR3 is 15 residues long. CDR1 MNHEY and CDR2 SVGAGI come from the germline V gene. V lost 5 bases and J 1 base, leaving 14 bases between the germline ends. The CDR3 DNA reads TGTGCCAGCAGTCCTCCGGGACACCCGAACACTGAAGCTTTCTTT. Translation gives CASSPPGHPNTEAFF.

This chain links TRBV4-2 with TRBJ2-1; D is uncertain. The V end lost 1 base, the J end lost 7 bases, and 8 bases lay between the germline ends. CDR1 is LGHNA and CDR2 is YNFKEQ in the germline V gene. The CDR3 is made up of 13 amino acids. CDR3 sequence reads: CASSQGPFNEQFF. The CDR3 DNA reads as TGTGCCAGCAGCCAAGGTCCCTTTAATGAGCAGTTCTTC.

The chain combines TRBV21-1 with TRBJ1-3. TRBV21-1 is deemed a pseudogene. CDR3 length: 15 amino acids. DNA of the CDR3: TGTGCCAGCAGCAGAGGGGGGCCGGCTGGAAACACCATATATTTT. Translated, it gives CASSRGGPAGNTIYF.

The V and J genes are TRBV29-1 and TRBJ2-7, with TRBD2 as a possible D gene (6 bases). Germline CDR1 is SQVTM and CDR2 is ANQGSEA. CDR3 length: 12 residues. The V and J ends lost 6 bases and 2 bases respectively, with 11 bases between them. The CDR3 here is CSVRLDPYEQYF. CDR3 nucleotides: TGCAGCGTCCGACTAGATCCCTACGAGCAGTACTTC.

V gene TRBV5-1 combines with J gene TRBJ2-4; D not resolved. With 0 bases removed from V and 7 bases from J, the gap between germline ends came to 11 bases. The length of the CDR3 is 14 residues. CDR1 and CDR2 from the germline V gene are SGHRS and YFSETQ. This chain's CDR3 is CASSLEASSNIQYF. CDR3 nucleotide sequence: TGCGCCAGCAGCTTGGAGGCCAGTTCTAACATTCAGTACTTC.

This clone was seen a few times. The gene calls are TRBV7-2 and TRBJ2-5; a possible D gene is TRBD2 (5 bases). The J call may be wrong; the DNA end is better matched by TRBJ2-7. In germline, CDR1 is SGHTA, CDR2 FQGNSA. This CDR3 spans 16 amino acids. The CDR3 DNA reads TGTGCCAGCAGCTTAGCAGGAAGCGGAGGCCCCTACGAGCAGTACTTC. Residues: CASSLAGSGGPYEQYF.

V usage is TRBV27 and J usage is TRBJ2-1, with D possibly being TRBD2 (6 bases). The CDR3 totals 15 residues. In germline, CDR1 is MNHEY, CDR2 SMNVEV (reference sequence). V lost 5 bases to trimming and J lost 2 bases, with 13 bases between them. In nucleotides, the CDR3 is TGTGCCAGCAGTCCAAAGCGGGCCGCCTACAATGAGCAGTTCTTC. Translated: CASSPKRAAYNEQFF.

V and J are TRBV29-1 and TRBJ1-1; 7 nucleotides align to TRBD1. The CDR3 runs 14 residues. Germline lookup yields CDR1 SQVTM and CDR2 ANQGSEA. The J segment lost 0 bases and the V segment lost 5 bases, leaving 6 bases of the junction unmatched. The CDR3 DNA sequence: TGCAGCGTTCGACAGGGCGGTGTGAACACTGAAGCTTTCTTT. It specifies CSVRQGGVNTEAFF.